This TCR beta chain was identified during a study of vaccination effects on CD4 cells after COVID-19. Study summary: Post-vaccine sample collection fell at a median of 72 days after the second dose.

On this clone itself: Its antigen is still unknown.

Before sequencing took place, the ViraFEST assay used viral peptide pools to expand antigen-specific CD4+ T cells. The culture ran for 10 days, and then CD4+ T cells were isolated. Vaccine administered to participants consisted of two doses of either BNT162b2 or mRNA-1273. Absence of prior SARS-CoV-2 infection characterized the vaccine recipients, who showed negative nucleocapsid antibodies. The authors replaced half the medium with IL-2 medium on days 3 and 7. Measured with immunoSEQ multiplex PCR; TCRdb has only the in-frame clones, and not every one. The repertoire has about 60,000 clones, about 78% of them found once; the top ten carry roughly 2%. The CDR3 consists of 17 residues.

The sample in question was CD4+ T cells from PBMCs cultured with HCoV-OC43 spike peptides, obtained after COVID-19 vaccination. The subset was: HCoV-OC43 spike overlapping peptide pool stimulation. This sequence originates from a human donor who received a COVID-19 vaccine. This chain connects TRBV21-1 to TRBJ2-5; TRBD1 is the table's D call, not checked against the DNA. TRBV21-1 is a pseudogene segment. The CDR3 DNA is TGTGCCAGCAGCAAAGCGGCGGACAGCATGTACCAAGAGACCCAGTACTTC. Its translation: CASSKAADSMYQETQYF.